The 11 T cell receptor beta chains presented below share a single source sample, sequenced in a study of blood T cell repertoires in COVID-19 (TCRdb year 2020). Library prep was done by the immunoSEQ multiplex PCR assay. TCRdb limited this immuneACCESS table to in-frame rearrangements with V and J called. A share of clones is missing; checked studies link under half to unresolved V genes, and the rest is unexplained. This sample gives approximately 100,000 clones in total; roughly 90% of them show up just once. The leading ten clones occupy roughly 6% of the sample. Source material: peripheral blood. These receptors were obtained from a human donor in a cohort sampled during active COVID-19.

The chain uses TRBV7-3 and TRBJ2-2; D is uncertain. Trimming took off 4 bases at V and 5 bases at J, with 8 bases between the two ends. This CDR3 has 13 amino acids. Germline-derived CDR1 and CDR2 are SGHTA and FQGTGA. CDR3 sequence reads: CASSSLVTGELFF. In DNA form, the CDR3 reads TGTGCCAGCAGCTCTCTAGTAACCGGGGAGCTGTTTTTT.

The chain carries TRBV7-9 and TRBJ1-2; 11 positions match TRBD1. CDR1 is SEHNR, CDR2 FQNEAQ, per germline (reference sequence). With 0 bases clipped from V and 2 bases from J, the junction kept 2 bases outside the gene matches. This CDR3 is 16 amino acids long. The CDR3, as DNA: TGTGCCAGCAGCTTAGCCGGGACAGGGGGAAACTATGGCTACACCTTC. Translation: CASSLAGTGGNYGYTF.

The chain is built from TRBV18 and TRBJ2-7, with D unclear. Per the germline V gene, CDR1 is KGHSH and CDR2 is LQKENI. Trimming removed 8 bases from V and 3 bases from J, with 8 bases in between. The CDR3 consists of 11 residues. CDR3 bases: TGTGCCAGCACAAACATCTACGAGCAGTACTTC. Encoded protein: CASTNIYEQYF.

The gene calls are TRBV13 and TRBJ1-1, with 8 bases identical to TRBD1. This CDR3 has 13 residues. The V segment lost 3 bases and the J segment 3 bases; nucleotides outside the gene matches: 0. Germline CDR1 and CDR2: PRHDT and FYEKMQ (reference sequence). The CDR3 DNA sequence: TGTGCCAGCAGCTTGGACAGGGACACTGAAGCTTTCTTT. Translated: CASSLDRDTEAFF.

This clone showed up just once. The V gene is TRBV15, the J gene TRBJ2-3; no definite D call. Looked up from germline, CDR1 is LNHNV and CDR2 is YYDKDF (reference sequence). This CDR3 comprises 15 residues. V was trimmed by 0 bases and J by 6 bases, leaving 13 bases between them. CDR3 sequence (DNA): TGTGCCACCAGCAGAGATGTCCGCCCCGGGGATACGCAGTATTTT. Translating it yields CATSRDVRPGDTQYF.

This clone was picked up a small number of times. The V and J genes are TRBV6-4 and TRBJ2-1; 7 bases are a match to TRBD2. CDR1 and CDR2 from the germline V gene are MRHNA and SNTAGT. The trim removed 3 bases at V and 6 bases at J, leaving 8 bases unmatched. This CDR3 has 15 amino acids. CDR3 DNA sequence: TGTGCCAGCAGTGATTTTGGGCGGGGGTTCAATGAGCAGTTCTTC. As protein: CASSDFGRGFNEQFF.

The DNA of the CDR3 is TGTGCCAGTAGTGGCCCCGGGACAGTTATTGAAAAACTGTTTTTT. Translated, it gives CASSGPGTVIEKLFF. The chain uses TRBV19 and TRBJ1-4; 7 bases fit TRBD1. Trimming cost V 5 bases and J 7 bases; bases outside gene matches: 10. The CDR3 is made up of 15 amino acids. CDR1 is LNHDA and CDR2 is SQIVND in the germline V gene (reference sequence).

The CDR3 here is CASSPAGTGGYEQYF. The DNA of the CDR3 is TGCGCCAGCAGCCCTGCCGGGACAGGGGGTTACGAGCAGTACTTC. This chain connects TRBV4-1 to TRBJ2-7, with 11 nucleotides matching TRBD1. CDR1 and CDR2 (germline): MGHRA, YSYEKL. The CDR3 totals 15 residues. With V trimmed by 4 bases and J by 4 bases, 6 bases remained unmatched.

Remarks on this clone: The same CDR3 arises from other DNA sequences in this sample as well. This chain links TRBV7-2 with TRBJ2-3; 7 bases are shared with TRBD2. The CDR3 contains 17 residues. Looked up from germline, CDR1 is SGHTA and CDR2 is FQGNSA. The ends lost 3 bases at V and 0 bases at J; junction bases unmatched: 9. For the CDR3, the DNA is TGTGCCAGCAGCTTGGGGCCAGCGGGACTTAGCACAGATACGCAGTATTTT. Its translation is CASSLGPAGLSTDTQYF.

CDR3 loop: CATSRSTDREETQYF. CDR3 DNA sequence: TGTGCCACCAGCAGAAGTACAGACAGGGAAGAGACCCAGTACTTC. The V call is TRBV15, the J call TRBJ2-5, with TRBD1 identical over 7 bases. Germline CDR1 LNHNV, CDR2 YYDKDF (reference sequence). The CDR3 has 15 residues. J was trimmed by 3 bases and V by 2 bases; bases with no gene match: 6.

In its sample, this clone was seen once. The rearrangement uses TRBV7-2 and TRBJ1-5; D remains ambiguous. The V gene's germline CDR1 is SGHTA and CDR2 FQGNSA. CDR3 size: 15 residues. V dropped 2 bases and J dropped 3 bases, with 11 bases sitting between them. The DNA for the CDR3 is TGTGCCAGCAGCTTATTTTTAGCCGTCAATCAGCCCCAGCATTTT. This encodes CASSLFLAVNQPQHF.